The T cell receptor (beta chain) described here comes from a study of lymphopenia after photon versus proton radiotherapy. Study-wide results and caveats: Only patients who died were analyzed for survival; proton advantage is unproven. Under photons, naive T cells and diversity fell while effector/memory populations rose.

Notes on this clone: Its specificity is unknown.

V was pared by 0 bases and J by 0 bases, with 10 bases between. The CDR3 has 16 amino acids. Per germline, CDR1 SGHRS and CDR2 YFSETQ. Sequencing used immunoSEQ multiplex PCR; TCRdb keeps in-frame clones, though not all of them. The repertoire holds about 33,000 clones, about 90% seen once, with approximately 6.2% in the top ten. The source is a woman between 50 and 59 years old with pancreatic cancer. The sample consisted of peripheral blood, taken from a patient treated with photon-based radiotherapy. The rearrangement uses TRBV5-1 and TRBJ1-3, with D unresolved. CDR3 nucleotides: TGCGCCAGCAGCTTGGGGACGTCTATCTCTGGAAACACCATATATTTT. This encodes CASSLGTSISGNTIYF.